This entry describes one T cell receptor (beta chain). Antigen specificity is unknown. Trimming cost V 7 bases and J 4 bases; bases outside gene matches: 12. CDR1 is SQVTM, CDR2 ANQGSEA, per germline. The CDR3 extends over 15 amino acids. The data derive from a study of shared clonotypes between healthy human individuals. Looking at the study overall: CD4 naive cells filled three plates per donor, CD4 memory three, CD8 naive two and CD8 memory one.

The assay was run at deep level. Sequencing was performed with immunoSEQ multiplex PCR; in TCRdb, only in-frame clones are kept and a portion is missing. The sample yields 2 million to 2.5 million clones, approximately 93% seen once. The authors divided CD4+ cells into CD45RA+ naive and CD45RA-negative memory subsets. Findings of the study overall: Non-shared clonotypes were found to have lower generation probabilities than the clonotypes that were shared by all four of the sorted-subset donors.

The rearrangement links TRBV29-1 to TRBJ2-3; TRBD1 matches 9 bases. Sequenced: naive CD4+ T cells from PBMCs. Subset described: CD45RA+ positively selected. This TCR was sampled from a man aged 18 to 30 in good health. Some clones in this sample may be carry-over from other donors' samples. CDR3: CSAAVGTGSPDTQYF. The CDR3 bases are TGCAGCGCCGCGGTCGGGACAGGGAGCCCAGATACGCAGTATTTT.